The 3 T cell receptor beta chains in this list originate from one sample, sequenced in a study of human T cells and chemical hapten exposure. Time point indicated: patch test 3, about 24 weeks after DPC sensitization. Treatment of the sample: therapeutic diphenylcyclopropenone sensitization with weekly scalp DPC. TCRdb fed the RACE reads into MiXCR, producing one record per CDR3 protein. The profile shows 85,000 to 100,000 distinct CDR3 sequences, 25% to 35% of them singletons. The source material was whole blood, sampled in connection with sensitization to the hapten diphenylcyclopropenone (DPC). These receptors all stem from a middle-aged man with alopecia areata. Some clones in this sample may be carry-over from other donors' samples.

The genes are TRBV7-9 and TRBJ2-3, with D perhaps matching TRBD2 (6 bases). V shed 1 base and J shed 5 bases, with 16 bases lying between them. CDR3 length: 16 amino acids. Germline values: CDR1 SEHNR, CDR2 FQNEAQ (reference sequence). The CDR3 DNA follows: TGTGCCAGCAGCTTAGGGGGGACTCCCCGCGGAGATACGCAGTATTTT. As protein: CASSLGGTPRGDTQYF.

There are a few counts of this clonotype. The V and J genes are TRBV12-3 or TRBV12-4 and TRBJ2-3; 12 nucleotides match TRBD2. V was pared by 5 bases and J by 3 bases, with 9 bases of the junction left unmatched. This CDR3 is built from 17 residues. The CDR3 nucleotides read TGTGCCAGCAGTGCCCGACTAGCGGGAGCCAAGACAGATACGCAGTATTTT. Protein sequence: CASSARLAGAKTDTQYF.

This clonotype has a handful of counts. The genes are TRBV29-1 and TRBJ2-4; no definite D call. The CDR3 is 13 amino acids. Trimming took off 5 bases at V and 6 bases at J, with 14 bases between the two ends. The germline gives CDR1 SQVTM, CDR2 ANQGSEA. CDR3 sequence: CSVPEQAGNIQYF. CDR3 in DNA: TGCAGCGTTCCGGAGCAGGCCGGAAACATTCAGTACTTC.